This T cell receptor (beta chain) is from a study of shared clonotypes between healthy human individuals. TCRdb's table, derived via immunoSEQ multiplex PCR, lists solely in-frame clones and lacks some. There are 2 million to 2.5 million clones in the sample; 92% occur only once, and 0.3% to 0.45% lies in the top ten. This CDR3 contains 15 residues. CDR1 MNHEY and CDR2 SVGAGI come from the germline V gene. With 6 bases removed from V and 0 bases from J, the gap between germline ends came to 15 bases. This sequence originates from a man aged 18 to 30 in good health. Some clones in this sample may be carry-over from other donors' samples. V gene TRBV6-5 combines with J gene TRBJ2-7; possibly TRBD1 for D (6 bases). The sequencing sample was made of naive CD4+ T cells from PBMCs. The subset was: CD45RA+ positively selected. The CDR3 nucleotides read TGTGCCAGCAGCAGAAACAGGGTGAACTCCTACGAGCAGTACTTC. As protein: CASSRNRVNSYEQYF.